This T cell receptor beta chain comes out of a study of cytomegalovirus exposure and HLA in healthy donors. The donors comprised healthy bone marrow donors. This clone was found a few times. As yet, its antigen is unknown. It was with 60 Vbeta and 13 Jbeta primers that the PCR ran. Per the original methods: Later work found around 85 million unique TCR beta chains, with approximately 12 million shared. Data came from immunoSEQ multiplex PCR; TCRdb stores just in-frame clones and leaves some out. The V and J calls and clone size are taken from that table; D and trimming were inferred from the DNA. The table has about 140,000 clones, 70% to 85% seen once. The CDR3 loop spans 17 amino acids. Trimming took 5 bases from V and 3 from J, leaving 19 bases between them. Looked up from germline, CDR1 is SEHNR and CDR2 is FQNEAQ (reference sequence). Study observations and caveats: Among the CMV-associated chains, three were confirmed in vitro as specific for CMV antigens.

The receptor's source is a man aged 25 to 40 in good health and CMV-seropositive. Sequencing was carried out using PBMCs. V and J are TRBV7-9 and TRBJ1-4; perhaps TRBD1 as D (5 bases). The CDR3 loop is CASSTAQGERANEKLFF. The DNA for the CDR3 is TGTGCCAGCAGCACGGCCCAGGGAGAGCGGGCTAATGAAAAACTGTTTTTT.